This T cell receptor beta chain was recorded in a study of OX40 agonist ivuxolimab in advanced cancers. Assay used: immunoSEQ multiplex PCR; TCRdb lists only in-frame clones, some missing. The sample includes 30,000 to 35,000 clones, about 80% seen only once; the top ten take around a quarter. Unmatched junction bases numbered 0, after V lost 4 bases and J lost 1 base. The CDR3 is made up of 16 amino acids. The germline V gene has CDR1 SGHTA and CDR2 FQGNSA. The sequencing here drew on CD4+ or CD8+ T cells sorted from blood, taken in a trial of the OX40 agonist ivuxolimab. The sequence was collected from an adult with an advanced solid tumor such as melanoma, head and neck, liver or kidney cancer. The chain recombines TRBV7-2 with TRBJ2-3, with 15 bases identical to TRBD2. CDR3 sequence (DNA): TGTGCCAGCAGCTGGACTAGCGGGGGGGGCACAGATACGCAGTATTTT. It encodes CASSWTSGGGTDTQYF.